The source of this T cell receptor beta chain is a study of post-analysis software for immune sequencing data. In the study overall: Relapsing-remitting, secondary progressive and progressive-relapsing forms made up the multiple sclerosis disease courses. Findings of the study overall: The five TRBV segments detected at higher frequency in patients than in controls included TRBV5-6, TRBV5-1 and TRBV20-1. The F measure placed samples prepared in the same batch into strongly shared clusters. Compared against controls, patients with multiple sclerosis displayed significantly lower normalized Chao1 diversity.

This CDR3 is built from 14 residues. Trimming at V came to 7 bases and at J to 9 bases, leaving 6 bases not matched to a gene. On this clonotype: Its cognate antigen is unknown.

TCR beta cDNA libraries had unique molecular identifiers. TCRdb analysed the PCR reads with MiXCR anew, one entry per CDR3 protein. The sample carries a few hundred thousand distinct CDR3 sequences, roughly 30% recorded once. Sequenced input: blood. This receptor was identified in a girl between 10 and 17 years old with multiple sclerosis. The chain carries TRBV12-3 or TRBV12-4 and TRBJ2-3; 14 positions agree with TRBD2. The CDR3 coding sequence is TGTGCCAGCACCCGGACTAGCGGGGGGACAACGCAGTATTTT. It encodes CASTRTSGGTTQYF.